One sample yielded the 12 T cell receptor beta chains listed below, sequenced in a study of blood T cell repertoires in COVID-19 (dated by TCRdb to the early 2020s). The library was obtained by the immunoSEQ multiplex PCR assay. TCRdb limited this immuneACCESS table to in-frame rearrangements with V and J called. A share of clones is missing; checked studies link under half to unresolved V genes, and the rest is unexplained. The sample has around 270,000 clones on record, roughly 90% of them singletons. Of the sample, roughly 5.1% is held by the ten largest clones. The sample consisted of peripheral blood. The source is a man aged 40-50 years with acute or convalescent COVID-19.

The sample holds one count of this clone. V is TRBV18 and J is TRBJ2-7, with TRBD2 as a possible D gene (5 bases). Germline assignment: CDR1 KGHSH and CDR2 LQKENI. V was trimmed by 4 bases and J by 6 bases, leaving 22 bases between them. This CDR3 is 16 amino acids long. CDR3: CASSLERAVGGTEQYF. The DNA for the CDR3 is TGTGCCAGCTCACTCGAGAGGGCGGTTGGTGGTACCGAGCAGTACTTC.

The CDR3 bases are TGCGCCAGCAGCCAAGGAGGGGGCGAAGATTCACCCCTCCACTTT. It translates to CASSQGGGEDSPLHF. The genes are TRBV4-1 and TRBJ1-6, with 7 bases fitting TRBD1. Germline CDR1 and CDR2: MGHRA and YSYEKL. The CDR3 loop spans 15 amino acids. V lost 1 base, J lost 8 bases, and 5 bases stayed unmatched.

The chain couples TRBV5-1 to TRBJ2-2; no firm D call. CDR1 and CDR2 (germline): SGHRS, YFSETQ. V lost 1 base, J lost 3 bases, and 4 bases lay in between. The CDR3 is 13 residues long. CDR3 sequence: CASSLSDTGELFF. CDR3 in DNA: TGCGCCAGCAGCTTGAGCGACACCGGGGAGCTGTTTTTT.

The CDR3: CSVQTGNTEAFF. CDR3 bases: TGCAGCGTTCAAACAGGTAACACTGAAGCTTTCTTT. The genes are TRBV29-1 and TRBJ1-1, with D perhaps TRBD1 (5 bases). The V end lost 5 bases, the J end lost 2 bases, and 9 bases lay between the germline ends. The CDR3 length is 12 residues. CDR1 and CDR2 (germline): SQVTM, ANQGSEA.

The V call is TRBV9, the J call TRBJ1-6; 12 nucleotides line up with TRBD1. J was trimmed by 10 bases and V by 4 bases; bases with no gene match: 6. Germline-derived CDR1 and CDR2 are SGDLS and YYNGEE. The CDR3 has 15 amino acids. The CDR3 DNA reads TGTGCCAGCAGCCCGGGGACAGGGGGCAACTCACCCCTCCACTTT. This encodes CASSPGTGGNSPLHF.

The J gene is TRBJ2-3, the V gene TRBV5-4, with 9 bases fitting TRBD1. Germline V gene data show CDR1 as SGHNT and CDR2 as YYREEE (reference sequence). After removal of 2 bases from V and 1 base from J, the junction contained 8 bases not matched to a gene. This CDR3 has 17 residues. CDR3 in DNA: TGTGCCAGCAGCTTTCAACAGGGGGCGTATGGCACAGATACGCAGTATTTT. Encoded protein: CASSFQQGAYGTDTQYF.

The chain links TRBV10-3 to TRBJ1-4; no clear D gene. Germline CDR1 and CDR2: ENHRY and SYGVKD. CDR3 length equals 12 residues. V dropped 10 bases and J dropped 8 bases, with 14 bases sitting between them. The CDR3 nucleotides read TGTGCCACCCAGGAGGTAGGGGAAAAACTGTTTTTT. This gives the protein CATQEVGEKLFF.

The gene calls are TRBV18 and TRBJ2-3; 12 nucleotides line up with TRBD1. This CDR3 is built from 15 residues. CDR1 and CDR2 from the germline V gene are KGHSH and LQKENI. Losses at the gene ends were 6 bases for V and 9 bases for J; bases not matched to a gene: 10. CDR3: CASSPGTGGRETQYF. CDR3 in DNA: TGTGCCAGCTCCCCCGGGACAGGGGGCAGAGAAACGCAGTATTTT. Full variable domain (outside the CDR3, taken from reference TRBV18 and TRBJ2-3): NAGVMQNPRHLVRRRGQEARLRCSPMKGHSHVYWYRQLPEEGLKFMVYLQKENIIDESGMPKERFSAEFPKEGPSILRIQQVVRGDSAAYFCASSPGTGGRETQYFGPGTRLTVL.

The chain uses TRBV9 and TRBJ1-2, with TRBD1 identical over 8 bases. Germline CDR1 and CDR2: SGDLS and YYNGEE. The CDR3 runs 16 residues. The V and J ends lost 3 bases and 4 bases, in that order; junction bases with no gene match: 11. The CDR3, as DNA: TGTGCCAGCAGCGCTGGACAGGGCCTTGCAGCCTATGGCTACACCTTC. Translation: CASSAGQGLAAYGYTF.

The rearrangement uses TRBV4-1 and TRBJ1-1; unclear D gene. The CDR3 sequence is 14 residues long. Germline CDR1 and CDR2: MGHRA and YSYEKL. V lost 1 base to trimming and J lost 0 bases, with 6 bases between them. The CDR3 reads CASSQGQMNTEAFF. CDR3 sequence (DNA): TGCGCCAGCAGCCAAGGTCAGATGAACACTGAAGCTTTCTTT.

This clone was detected only a few times. V usage is TRBV7-3 and J usage is TRBJ1-1; possible D gene TRBD1, 6 bases. The CDR3 loop spans 13 amino acids. Germline CDR1 reads SGHTA; CDR2 reads FQGTGA. V was cut by 1 base and J by 3 bases, with 6 bases left in between. The CDR3 DNA reads as TGTGCCAGCAGCTTAAACAGGGACACTGAAGCTTTCTTT. Protein: CASSLNRDTEAFF.

Only a few counts were recorded for this clone. The J gene is TRBJ1-2, the V gene TRBV5-1, with 9 positions matching TRBD1. CDR1 and CDR2 (germline): SGHRS, YFSETQ. The CDR3 consists of 16 residues. Trimming took 0 bases from V and 8 from J; bases not matched to a gene: 11. The DNA of the CDR3 is TGCGCCAGCAGCTTGGAGGGCCGACAGGGGGGCGTAGGCTACACCTTC. Translation gives CASSLEGRQGGVGYTF.